These 11 T cell receptor beta chains were all obtained from the same sample, sequenced in a study of T-cell reconstitution after alpha-beta-depleted transplantation in children. Molecular barcoding with unique molecular identifiers was used for the TCRbeta library. MiXCR was run by TCRdb on the PCR reads, yielding one entry per CDR3 protein. The sample includes about 980,000 distinct CDR3 sequences, under 30% seen only once; the top ten take 25% to 35%. The sample here was PBMCs, mostly from graft donor cells, taken 360 days after TCRalphabeta/CD19-depleted stem cell transplant. The receptors originated from a boy under three years old who had a stem cell transplant for SCID, so the T cells may come from the graft donor.

This clonotype was counted ten times or more. The chain employs TRBV9 and TRBJ2-2; D is undetermined. Germline loops: CDR1 SGDLS, CDR2 YYNGEE. The CDR3 extends over 15 amino acids. The V and J ends lost 0 bases and 0 bases respectively, with 6 bases between them. The CDR3 region is CASSVGGTNTGELFF. CDR3 nucleotide sequence: TGTGCCAGCAGCGTAGGTGGGACGAACACCGGGGAGCTGTTTTTT.

The genes are TRBV28 and TRBJ2-7; a possible D gene is TRBD2 (6 bases). Trimming shortened V by 3 bases and J by 0 bases, and 12 bases separated the two germline ends. The CDR3 totals 15 residues. Germline assignment: CDR1 MDHEN and CDR2 SYDVKM. CDR3 nucleotides: TGTGCCAGCAGTTTGCGGGGCCCCAGCTCCTACGAGCAGTACTTC. This encodes CASSLRGPSSYEQYF.

CDR3 bases: TGTGCCAGCAGCCAACTCAGCGGGGGGGACTACGAGCAGTACTTC. Its protein is CASSQLSGGDYEQYF. This chain uses TRBV3-1 with TRBJ2-7; 10 bases agree with TRBD2. The CDR3 is made up of 15 amino acids. The germline V gene has CDR1 LGHDT and CDR2 YNNKEL (reference sequence). The V segment lost 2 bases and the J segment 3 bases; nucleotides outside the gene matches: 4.

Of note for this clonotype: Compared with germline, one end of the junction differs, possibly owing to a read error. J is TRBJ1-2 and V is TRBV29-1, with 10 nucleotides matching TRBD1. The CDR3 length is 16 residues. Germline CDR1 reads SQVTM; CDR2 reads ANQGSEA. The CDR3 is CSVEAIPGQGYYGYTF. As DNA, the CDR3 is TGCAGCGTCGAAGCGATCCCGGGACAGGGGTACTATGGCTACACCTTC.

CDR3 sequence: CASSPPTEETQYF. As DNA, the CDR3 is TGTGCCAGCAGCCCCCCTACTGAAGAGACCCAGTACTTC. V usage is TRBV28 and J usage is TRBJ2-5; D gene uncertain. This CDR3 is built from 13 residues. Germline V lookup: CDR1 MDHEN, CDR2 SYDVKM. Trimming cost V 6 bases and J 3 bases, with 11 bases left between them. The full variable domain, in which reference TRBV28 and TRBJ2-5 provide the parts outside the CDR3, is DVKVTQSSRYLVKRTGEKVFLECVQDMDHENMFWYRQDPGLGLRLIYFSYDVKMKEKGDIPEGYSVSREKKERFSLILESASTNQTSMYLCASSPPTEETQYFGPGTRLLVL.

As for this clonotype: A read error may account for a junction end that differs from germline. The chain links TRBV15 to TRBJ2-5, with 8 bases identical to TRBD1. This CDR3 region has 16 residues. CDR1 is LNHNV, CDR2 YYDKDF, per germline (reference sequence). CDR3 residues: CATSRGQGNGKEAQYF. CDR3 nucleotides: TGTGCCACCAGCAGAGGACAGGGGAATGGTAAAGAGGCCCAGTACTTC.

The table lists this clonotype with a few counts. This chain joins TRBV6-5 and TRBJ1-3; D is unresolved. The V and J ends lost 0 bases and 0 bases respectively, with 18 bases between them. CDR3 length: 19 residues. Germline V gene data show CDR1 as MNHEY and CDR2 as SVGAGI. The CDR3 spells CASSYSISVSEDSGNTIYF. CDR3 nucleotides: TGTGCCAGCAGTTACTCGATAAGTGTTTCGGAGGACTCTGGAAACACCATATATTTT.

The rearrangement joins TRBV12-3 or TRBV12-4 to TRBJ2-7; D not certain. V shed 3 bases and J shed 4 bases, with 7 bases lying between them. This CDR3 region has 12 residues. The CDR3 sequence: CASSFGEYEQYF. CDR3 sequence (DNA): TGTGCCAGCAGTTTCGGCGAGTACGAGCAGTACTTC.

The chain links TRBV20-1 to TRBJ2-3, with D possibly being TRBD2 (5 bases). In germline, CDR1 is DFQATT, CDR2 SNEGSKA (reference sequence). The CDR3 has 14 amino acids. Deletions cut 1 base from V and 1 base from J, with 9 bases between. CDR3 in DNA: TGCAGTGCTAGAGTTCGGGGAGGCACAGATACGCAGTATTTT. Residues: CSARVRGGTDTQYF.

This clonotype was detected many times. The gene calls are TRBV28 and TRBJ2-1, with D perhaps matching TRBD2 (5 bases). V was shortened by 5 bases and J by 4 bases, with 9 bases between the two germline ends. Germline CDR1 and CDR2: MDHEN and SYDVKM. The length of the CDR3 is 13 residues. The CDR3 DNA follows: TGTGCCAGCAGTGGAGGTTCTTACAATGAGCAGTTCTTC. Protein sequence: CASSGGSYNEQFF.

Here the CDR3 DNA reads TGTGCCAGCCCTCAGGGGGCCCCACACACAGATACGCAGTATTTT. As protein: CASPQGAPHTDTQYF. The V and J genes are TRBV18 and TRBJ2-3; 8 nucleotides align to TRBD1. The CDR3 covers 15 residues. After removal of 8 bases from V and 2 bases from J, the junction contained 9 bases not matched to a gene. The germline V gene encodes CDR1 KGHSH and CDR2 LQKENI. The entire variable domain, with the rest obtained from reference TRBV18 and TRBJ2-3, is as follows: NAGVMQNPRHLVRRRGQEARLRCSPMKGHSHVYWYRQLPEEGLKFMVYLQKENIIDESGMPKERFSAEFPKEGPSILRIQQVVRGDSAAYFCASPQGAPHTDTQYFGPGTRLTVL.